This T cell receptor beta chain came from a study of cytomegalovirus exposure and HLA in healthy donors (dated by TCRdb to about 2017). As for the study more broadly: According to an earlier analysis of a few hundred of the donors, some 180 million T cells yielded 90 million to 130 million unique TCR beta sequences and 276 Gb of sequence data. An early release covering approximately 600 HLA-typed donors comprised approximately 300 gigabases of sequencing data and tens of millions of unique TCR sequences. A separate validation cohort of roughly 120 different subjects was used in addition to the 666-subject first cohort. On average, about 200,000 unique TCR beta nucleotide sequences were sequenced per donor among 398 genotyped donors of the cohort, with approximately 18% of those sequences being non-productive. All discovery cohort repertoires had been generated on a single sequencing platform. The study combined high-throughput TCR immunosequencing, statistical association of individual TCRs with disease status, and machine learning to predict cytomegalovirus infection status. Because of strong linkage in the cohort, five DR-DQ haplotypes were treated as single units for association and clustering. Donor age, sex, ethnicity and CMV serostatus were compiled alongside the repertoire data. The study profiled the T cell repertoires of approximately 700 subjects by immunosequencing and related them to cytomegalovirus serostatus. To study patterns of TCR occurrence, a later analysis re-analyzed previously published TCR beta repertoires from 550 to 800 donors and added high-resolution HLA genotyping. In the later analysis, no new phenotypic data were used to find candidate immune exposures; instead, reliance was placed on TCR beta sequences and their occurrence across donors. In a later genetic analysis, genome-wide SNP genotypes for about 55% of the roughly 700 donors were used, and that subset was treated as a discovery cohort. An earlier analysis of around 580 of the donors used high-throughput TCR beta sequencing to judge whether each TCR beta V gene segment behaved as functional or pseudogenic. The study was designed to test whether signatures of past pathogen exposure could be identified by cataloging public T cell receptors. Of the roughly 400 genotyped donors, 81% fell in the genetic ancestry cluster associated with self-reported Caucasian donors. The number of typed donors differed by locus: about 629-630 for A, B, C, DRB1 and DQB1; some 500 for DQA1; approximately 610 for DPA1; and around 470 for DPB1. Class I and class II HLA loci were covered by the typing at four-digit resolution. The paper as a whole reports these results and caveats: In a later analysis, about 16,000 TCR beta sequences were associated with specific HLA alleles at a false discovery rate of 0.05. When HLA alleles, especially DR and DQ, strongly co-occurred, TCR associations were difficult to assign to individual alleles. The earlier analysis of 450 to 700 of the donors excluded 15 to 20 rarely observed V segments, including chromosome 9 orphons, because counts were too low. While some public TCRs were present in many individuals, most TCR sequences turned up only very rarely across donors. Presence/absence analyses assumed roughly uniform sequencing depth across donors, an assumption that may not hold. Several of the top co-occurrence clusters appeared to be linked to parvovirus B19, influenza, CMV and Epstein-Barr virus, according to a later analysis. Only TCR beta chains were sequenced in this cohort, and the absence of alpha or paired-chain data limited detectable features. Linkage disequilibrium might explain the correlated functional status among segregating V segments, but an unknown experimental factor could not be excluded. CMV serostatus was the only immune exposure information available for the cohort. Because the 87-base-pair reads could not distinguish some IMGT-functional V segments, including TRBV6-2 and TRBV6-3, those segments were excluded. The classifier was reported to diagnose cytomegalovirus status with high specificity and sensitivity in both the original and validation cohorts. A further reported finding was that TCR beta sequences accurately predicted the HLA-A and HLA-B alleles for most subjects in the first cohort. According to the authors, the approach could potentially be generalized to other disease states and immunological phenotypes. V-gene and J-gene trimming of TCR beta chains was associated with a missense DCLRE1C variant in a later genetic analysis, and the association was replicated in an independent cohort. Because HLA typing was missing for some donors at each locus, association tests included only the typed subset. A later analysis found that TCR association rates varied across HLA loci, with DRB1 alleles showing the most associated TCRs and HLA-C alleles the fewest. An earlier analysis of approximately 570 of the donors showed that most TCR beta V segments appeared in productive rearrangements either about 87% or about 30% of the time, which broadly matched IMGT annotations. In the study, 164 TCR beta chains were listed as associated with cytomegalovirus. In vitro tests confirmed that a few of the cytomegalovirus-associated TCR beta chains recognize cytomegalovirus antigens. In a later analysis, most CMV-associated TCR beta chains were found to appear HLA-restricted, with HLA associations seemingly driven largely by CMV exposure. In a later analysis, HLA-associated TCR beta chains showed more clonal expansion and lower generation probabilities than non-associated chains that were equally common. In a later genetic analysis, fewer N-insertions in productive TCRs were reported among donors in an Asian-associated ancestry cluster than the approximately 630-donor mean. The sequencing pipeline was judged likely to have produced a cluster of highly shared sequence variants as a technical artifact.

A note on this clone: Which antigen it targets is not known.

The CDR3 goes from the cysteine to the phenylalanine over 13 residues. The read is trimmed to its CDR3 DNA, 39 bases read in frame from base 1. As encoded in the germline V gene, CDR1 is SGHTA while CDR2 is FQGTGA. V is reduced by 5 bases and J by 1 base, leaving a spacing of 8 bases between them. The cohort was made up of approximately 700 healthy bone marrow donors. At the time of sampling, all cohort members were nominally healthy, though unrecorded immune exposures were likely present. The donor was CMV seronegative and belonged to the group of 352 seronegative cohort members. Every donor gave a peripheral blood sample, and the peripheral blood mononuclear cells from that sample were used for TCR beta sequencing. The Qiagen DNeasy Blood Extraction Kit was used to extract genomic DNA from the blood cell samples. Receptors were amplified or captured by the immunoSEQ multiplex PCR assay. The multiplex PCR relied on a mix of 60 forward primers for TCR Vbeta segments and 13 reverse primers for TCR Jbeta segments. The CDR3 region of rearranged TCR beta genes was amplified from genomic DNA with a multiplex PCR assay. On the Illumina HiSeq System, the amplified TCR beta libraries were sequenced as 87-base-pair reads. The paper's processing steps were these. In a later analysis, tens of millions of unique TCR beta chains were counted across the 500 to 850 repertoires, and approximately 9.9 million of these chains were shared by at least two donors. A nearest-neighbor algorithm error-corrected the raw reads and collapsed the reads into unique sequences, merging closely related sequences to remove PCR and sequencing errors. V, D and J gene segments were assigned by aligning CDR3 sequences to IMGT reference sequences. For a sequence to be retained, at least a six-nucleotide match to both a V gene segment and a J gene segment was required. A rearrangement was called productive if the CDR3 had no stop codons and remained in frame with V and J, and every other rearrangement was called non-productive. Following IMGT convention, CDR3 was defined as the stretch from the second conserved V-encoded cysteine to the conserved J-encoded phenylalanine. The earlier analysis of 587 of the donors excluded any sequence lacking an unambiguous match to a single V gene segment. In an earlier analysis of 450 to 750 of the donors, a V segment was called functional when productive rearrangements were above 56.7%, and segregating when the standard deviation between donors exceeded 5%. A statistical classification framework was built for diagnosing cytomegalovirus status from the catalog of TCR beta chain sequences. A later analysis assigned V and J genes by comparing TCR nucleotide sequences with IMGT/GENE-DB human TR gene sequences. In a later analysis, CDR3 sequences and most-parsimonious VDJ recombination scenarios were assigned using the TCRdist pipeline. In a later analysis, every TCR beta chain was defined by the combination of its CDR3 amino acid sequence and its V-gene family, and reads without a unique V-gene family were dropped. As a way to deal with suspected cross-contamination and a sequencing artifact, a later analysis dropped roughly 620 nucleotide sequences that were highly shared and had low generation probability. For each public chain, a later analysis derived a clonal expansion index from normalized ranks of inferred template counts within each repertoire. In a later analysis, generation probabilities were computed using a VDJ recombination model fitted to out-of-frame rearrangements, and the results were checked against IGoR. In a later analysis, TCR-TCR, TCR-HLA and TCR-CMV co-occurrence was scored with hypergeometric tests, and a repertoire-size bias correction was applied to TCR pairs. To estimate false discovery rates, a later analysis permuted the HLA or CMV assignments 20 times. In a later analysis, co-occurring TCRs were grouped with DBSCAN, and TCRdist sequence similarity was added when clustering was performed within HLA-allele-positive subsets. For co-occurrence clustering, repertoires with fewer than 30,000 or more than 120,000 public chains were excluded, along with roughly 5 repertoires with anomalous nucleotide sharing. In TCRdb, the immuneACCESS table is reduced to in-frame sequences with V and J assigned. These tables do not hold every clone; where another copy was compared, an unresolved V gene accounts for under half, and the others remain unexplained. V, J and clone size derive from that table, while D and trimming were established from the DNA sequence. Per the sample table, the count is around 100,000 clones. The top ten clonotypes cover 0.55% to 0.6% of the sample.

The receptor's source is a man aged 50 to 60 in good health and CMV-seronegative. The sequence is built from TRBV7-3 and TRBJ1-1, and perhaps TRBD1 as D gene, on 5 matching bases. Sample: PBMCs. The DNA sequence is given as TGTGCCAGCAGCGCGACAGAGAACACTGAAGCTTTCTTT. This yields the protein CASSATENTEAFF.